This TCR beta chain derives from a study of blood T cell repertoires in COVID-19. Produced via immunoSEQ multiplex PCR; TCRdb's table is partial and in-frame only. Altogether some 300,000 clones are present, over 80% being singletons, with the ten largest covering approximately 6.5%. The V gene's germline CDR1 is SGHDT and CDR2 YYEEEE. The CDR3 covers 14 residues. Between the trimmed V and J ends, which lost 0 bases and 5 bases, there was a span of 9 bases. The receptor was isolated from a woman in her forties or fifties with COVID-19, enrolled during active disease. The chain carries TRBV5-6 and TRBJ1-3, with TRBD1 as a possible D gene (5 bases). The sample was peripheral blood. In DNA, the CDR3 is TGTGCCAGCAGCTTGGGGGCAGGGAGAAACACCATATATTTT. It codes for CASSLGAGRNTIYF.